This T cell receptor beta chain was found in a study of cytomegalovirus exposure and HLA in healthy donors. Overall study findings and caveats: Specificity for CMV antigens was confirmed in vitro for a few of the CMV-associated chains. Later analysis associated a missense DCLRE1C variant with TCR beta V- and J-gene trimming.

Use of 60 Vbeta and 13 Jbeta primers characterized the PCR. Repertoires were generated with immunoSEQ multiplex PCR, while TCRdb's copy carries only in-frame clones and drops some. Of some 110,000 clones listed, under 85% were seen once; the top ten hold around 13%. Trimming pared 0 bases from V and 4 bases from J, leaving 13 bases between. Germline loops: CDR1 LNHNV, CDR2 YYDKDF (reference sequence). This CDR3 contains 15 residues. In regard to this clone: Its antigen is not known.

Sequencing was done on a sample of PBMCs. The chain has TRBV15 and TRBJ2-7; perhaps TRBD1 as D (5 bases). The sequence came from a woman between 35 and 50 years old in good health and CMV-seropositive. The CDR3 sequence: CATSREGAGSYEQYF. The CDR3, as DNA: TGTGCCACCAGCAGAGAAGGGGCAGGATCGTACGAGCAGTACTTC.